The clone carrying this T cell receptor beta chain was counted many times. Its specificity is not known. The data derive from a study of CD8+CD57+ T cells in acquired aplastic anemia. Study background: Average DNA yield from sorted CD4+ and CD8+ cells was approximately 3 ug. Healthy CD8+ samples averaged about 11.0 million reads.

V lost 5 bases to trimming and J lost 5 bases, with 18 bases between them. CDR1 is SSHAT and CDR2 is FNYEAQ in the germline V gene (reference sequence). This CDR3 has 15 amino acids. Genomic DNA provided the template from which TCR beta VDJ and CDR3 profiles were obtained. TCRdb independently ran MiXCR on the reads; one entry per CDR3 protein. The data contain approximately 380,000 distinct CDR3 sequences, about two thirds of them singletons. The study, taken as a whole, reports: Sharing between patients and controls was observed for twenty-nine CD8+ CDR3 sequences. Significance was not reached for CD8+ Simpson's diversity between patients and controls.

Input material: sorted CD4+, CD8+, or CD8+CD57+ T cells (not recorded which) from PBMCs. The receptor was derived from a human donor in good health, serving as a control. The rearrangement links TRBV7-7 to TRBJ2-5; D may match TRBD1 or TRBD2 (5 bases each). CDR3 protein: CASSVGTRGVETQYF. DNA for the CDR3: TGTGCCAGCAGCGTCGGGACGAGGGGAGTCGAGACCCAGTACTTC.